These 26 T cell receptor beta chains were sequenced from one sample in a study of control samples from healthy donors and cancer patients. The method was immunoSEQ multiplex PCR; TCRdb's version includes in-frame clones alone and lacks a portion of them. The table lists about 51,000 clones, 88% of them singletons. The sequenced sample consisted of PBMCs. The receptors were sampled from a man aged 45-65 years with head and neck cancer.

This clone was found a few times. V usage is TRBV30 and J usage is TRBJ1-5, with a possible D match to TRBD1 (6 bases). The V gene's germline CDR1 is GTSNPN and CDR2 SVGIG (reference sequence). V was clipped by 5 bases and J by 5 bases, with 13 bases between them. The CDR3 has 13 amino acids. The CDR3 here is CAWSGQSDQPQHF. The CDR3 bases are TGTGCCTGGTCAGGACAGTCGGATCAGCCCCAGCATTTT.

The V and J genes are TRBV6-5 and TRBJ1-4, with unresolved D. CDR3 length equals 12 residues. Trimming took off 10 bases at V and 7 bases at J, with 13 bases between the two ends. Germline V CDR1 and CDR2: MNHEY, SVGAGI. This chain's CDR3 is CATDIAGEKLFF. CDR3 coding DNA: TGTGCCACGGATATCGCTGGTGAAAAACTGTTTTTT.

This clone has only one observation. The chain recombines TRBV28 with TRBJ2-5, with D maybe TRBD1 (6 bases). The CDR3 has 14 amino acids. V gave up 2 bases and J gave up 5 bases, with 12 bases separating them. In germline, CDR1 is MDHEN, CDR2 SYDVKM. The CDR3 sequence is CASSLLQGTETQYF. In DNA form, the CDR3 reads TGTGCCAGCAGTTTACTACAGGGTACGGAGACCCAGTACTTC.

The chain has TRBV5-1 and TRBJ2-7, with a possible D match to TRBD1 (6 bases). This CDR3 region has 14 residues. V shed 5 bases and J shed 1 base, with 13 bases lying between them. From germline, CDR1 is SGHRS and CDR2 YFSETQ. The CDR3 loop reads CASRTGQGSYEQYF. The CDR3 nucleotides are TGCGCCAGCAGGACCGGGCAGGGGTCCTACGAGCAGTACTTC.

The chain couples TRBV6-1 to TRBJ2-7; TRBD2 might be the D (6 bases). The V and J ends lost 3 bases and 0 bases respectively, with 12 bases between them. The CDR3 length is 15 residues. CDR1 and CDR2 from the germline V gene are MNHNS and SASEGT. CDR3 in DNA: TGTGCCAGCAGTGATGGACACGGGAGCTCCTACGAGCAGTACTTC. Translating gives CASSDGHGSSYEQYF.

There are many counts of this clone. The chain combines TRBV27 with TRBJ2-7, with D maybe TRBD2 (5 bases). The CDR3 contains 13 residues. Trimming took off 6 bases at V and 3 bases at J, with 12 bases between the two ends. The germline V gene encodes CDR1 MNHEY and CDR2 SMNVEV (reference sequence). This CDR3 reads CASRGLHDYEQYF. The CDR3, as DNA: TGTGCCAGCAGAGGACTCCATGACTACGAGCAGTACTTC.

The V call is TRBV7-3, the J call TRBJ2-2; D possibly corresponds to TRBD1 (6 bases). The CDR3 totals 13 residues. Germline CDR1 is SGHTA and CDR2 is FQGTGA. With 6 bases removed from V and 6 bases from J, the gap between germline ends came to 11 bases. The CDR3 loop reads CASSPQGAGELFF. The CDR3 region has the DNA TGTGCCAGCAGTCCACAGGGCGCCGGGGAGCTGTTTTTT.

This rearrangement joins TRBV6-5 to TRBJ2-7; a possible D gene is TRBD1 (6 bases). Germline V gene sequence: CDR1 MNHEY, CDR2 SVGAGI. The length of the CDR3 is 13 residues. V was trimmed by 2 bases and J by 3 bases, leaving 8 bases between them. CDR3 in DNA: TGTGCCAGCAGTTACGACAGGTTCTACGAGCAGTACTTC. It is translated as CASSYDRFYEQYF.

This clone was counted a few times. This chain joins TRBV19 and TRBJ2-1; TRBD2 agrees at 11 bases. CDR1 and CDR2 from the germline V gene are LNHDA and SQIVND (reference sequence). The CDR3 sequence is 16 residues long. V dropped 6 bases and J dropped 4; count of bases not matched to a gene: 8. CDR3: CASRSPGLAGYNEQFF. The DNA of the CDR3 is TGTGCCAGTAGATCTCCTGGACTAGCGGGTTACAATGAGCAGTTCTTC.

The CDR3 coding sequence is TGTGCCAGCAGTTTAACCAGGGACACTGAAGCTTTCTTT. Translating gives CASSLTRDTEAFF. The rearrangement joins TRBV12-3 or TRBV12-4 to TRBJ1-1; D perhaps matches TRBD1 (5 bases). The V end lost 2 bases, the J end lost 3 bases, and 7 bases lay between the germline ends. There are 13 residues in the CDR3.

This clone was recorded only once. One junction end disagrees with the germline gene, perhaps due to a read error. This sequence joins TRBV4-1 and TRBJ2-7, with TRBD2 as a possible D gene (6 bases). The CDR3 is made up of 14 amino acids. Per the germline V gene, CDR1 is MGHRA and CDR2 is YSYEKL. The CDR3 here is CASSQRDFSHEQYF. The DNA of the CDR3 is TGCGCCAGCAGCCAACGGGACTTCTCCCACGAGCAGTACTTC.

J is TRBJ2-5 and V is TRBV12-3 or TRBV12-4; D call uncertain. The V and J ends lost 1 base and 9 bases respectively, with 9 bases between them. This CDR3 is built from 12 residues. The CDR3, as DNA: TGTGCCAGCAGTTTAGGATTCCAGCCCCAGTACTTC. It encodes CASSLGFQPQYF.

This rearrangement joins TRBV7-9 to TRBJ2-7, with 7 nucleotides matching TRBD2. The germline V gene encodes CDR1 SEHNR and CDR2 FQNEAQ (reference sequence). The CDR3 extends over 15 amino acids. Trimming took 1 base from V and 0 from J; bases not matched to a gene: 3. The CDR3 region has the DNA TGTGCCAGCAGCTTAGGCGGGAGCCTCTCCTACGAGCAGTACTTC. It encodes CASSLGGSLSYEQYF.

For the CDR3, the DNA is TGTGCCAGCAGCTTAAGGACGGGACAGGGAAACACCATATATTTT. Translated: CASSLRTGQGNTIYF. The rearrangement uses TRBV7-2 and TRBJ1-3; 7 nucleotides line up with TRBD1. The junction had 5 bases not matched to a gene; V was cut back by 2 bases and J by 4 bases. Germline V lookup: CDR1 SGHTA, CDR2 FQGNSA. The CDR3 consists of 15 residues.

The J gene is TRBJ1-3, the V gene TRBV7-2; D not certain. Trimming cost V 0 bases and J 0 bases, with 15 bases left between them. The CDR3 is 18 residues long. CDR1 is SGHTA, CDR2 FQGNSA, per germline. The CDR3 nucleotides are TGTGCCAGCAGCTTAGCGATCTTTGGGCTCAGCTCTGGAAACACCATATATTTT. This encodes CASSLAIFGLSSGNTIYF. Using reference TRBV7-2 and TRBJ1-3 for the parts outside the CDR3, the full variable domain is GAGVSQSPSNKVTEKGKDVELRCDPISGHTALYWYRQSLGQGLEFLIYFQGNSAPDKSGLPSDRFSAERTGGSVSTLTIQRTQQEDSAVYLCASSLAIFGLSSGNTIYFGEGSWLTVV.

This sequence joins TRBV6-5 and TRBJ1-4, with TRBD1 as a possible D gene (5 bases). Trimming took off 6 bases at V and 4 bases at J, with 12 bases between the two ends. The germline CDR1 and CDR2 sequences are MNHEY and SVGAGI. There are 14 residues in the CDR3. The DNA for the CDR3 is TGTGCCAGCAGGCGGGACTCCGTTAATGAAAAACTGTTTTTT. Protein: CASRRDSVNEKLFF.

The chain carries TRBV28 and TRBJ2-2, with 9 bases matching TRBD1. Germline V gene data show CDR1 as MDHEN and CDR2 as SYDVKM. The CDR3 is 12 amino acids. The junction had 6 bases not matched to a gene; V was cut back by 6 bases and J by 13 bases. The DNA of the CDR3 is TGTGCCAGCAGCAGACAGGGGGTAGGGCTGTTTTTT. Protein product: CASSRQGVGLFF.

V gene TRBV30 combines with J gene TRBJ2-7; 10 positions agree with TRBD1. The trim removed 2 bases at V and 3 bases at J, leaving 10 bases unmatched. Germline V lookup: CDR1 GTSNPN, CDR2 SVGIG (reference sequence). The CDR3 runs 16 residues. CDR3 sequence reads: CAWSPDPGTGVYEQYF. Here the CDR3 DNA reads TGTGCCTGGAGTCCCGACCCCGGGACAGGGGTCTACGAGCAGTACTTC. Based on the CDR3 plus reference TRBV30 and TRBJ2-7, the full variable domain is SQTIHQWPATLVQPVGSPLSLECTVEGTSNPNLYWYRQAAGRGLQLLFYSVGIGQISSEVPQNLSASRPQDRQFILSSKKLLLSDSGFYLCAWSPDPGTGVYEQYFGPGTRLTVT.

J is TRBJ2-2 and V is TRBV19, with 7 bases lining up with TRBD1. CDR1 and CDR2 from the germline V gene are LNHDA and SQIVND (reference sequence). This CDR3 comprises 16 residues. The V segment lost 6 bases and the J segment 0 bases; nucleotides outside the gene matches: 7. CDR3 DNA: TGTGCCAGTAGCCGTCGACAGGGCCCGAACACCGGGGAGCTGTTTTTT. It specifies CASSRRQGPNTGELFF. Complete variable domain (other parts from reference TRBV19 and TRBJ2-2): DGGITQSPKYLFRKEGQNVTLSCEQNLNHDAMYWYRQDPGQGLRLIYYSQIVNDFQKGDIAEGYSVSREKKESFPLTVTSAQKNPTAFYLCASSRRQGPNTGELFFGEGSRLTVL.

In this sample, this clone turned up once. This chain connects TRBV7-9 to TRBJ2-1, with 7 bases lining up with TRBD1. Trimming took 4 bases from V and 4 from J; bases not matched to a gene: 4. CDR1 and CDR2 from the germline V gene are SEHNR and FQNEAQ (reference sequence). The CDR3 consists of 14 residues. The CDR3 bases are TGTGCCAGCAGCTCCGGGACAGAATACAATGAGCAGTTCTTC. It translates to CASSSGTEYNEQFF.

The chain couples TRBV28 to TRBJ1-2; D gene unclear. Trimming removed 2 bases from V and 6 bases from J, with 10 bases in between. Germline V gene lookup returns CDR1 MDHEN and CDR2 SYDVKM. CDR3 size: 13 residues. The CDR3 bases are TGTGCCAGCAGTTTAATAGGGAGGGATGGCTACACCTTC. This sequence encodes CASSLIGRDGYTF.

The chain uses TRBV10-3 and TRBJ1-5; 8 bases match TRBD1. The CDR3 sequence is 14 residues long. The V and J ends lost 11 bases and 0 bases, in that order; junction bases with no gene match: 6. CDR1 ENHRY and CDR2 SYGVKD come from the germline V gene. CDR3 in DNA: TGTGCCGTTGGGACAGGAGATAGCAATCAGCCCCAGCATTTT. As protein: CAVGTGDSNQPQHF.

The CDR3 loop reads CASSLAGPNNEQFF. In nucleotides, the CDR3 is TGTGCCAGCAGCTTAGCGGGGCCGAACAATGAGCAGTTCTTC. J is TRBJ2-1 and V is TRBV7-8; D is possibly TRBD1 (5 bases). Trimming took off 0 bases at V and 5 bases at J, with 8 bases between the two ends. CDR1 is SGHVS, CDR2 FQNEAQ, per germline. The CDR3 is 14 amino acids.

The rearrangement joins TRBV5-1 to TRBJ1-2; D is perhaps TRBD1 (5 bases). The CDR3 has 14 amino acids. V shed 2 bases and J shed 2 bases, with 10 bases lying between them. Germline V gene sequence: CDR1 SGHRS, CDR2 YFSETQ. In DNA form, the CDR3 reads TGCGCCAGCAGCTTTACGGGGGGAAACTATGGCTACACCTTC. It specifies CASSFTGGNYGYTF.

Written as DNA, the CDR3 is TGTGCCAGTAGTATTACAGGGTTAGTCCGAAATGGCTACACCTTC. Its translation: CASSITGLVRNGYTF. J is TRBJ1-2 and V is TRBV19; possibly TRBD1 for D (6 bases). The CDR3 totals 15 residues. CDR1 and CDR2 (germline): LNHDA, SQIVND (reference sequence). V was pared by 3 bases and J by 6 bases, with 17 bases between.

This chain links TRBV7-2 with TRBJ1-5; 8 bases align to TRBD1. Germline V gene lookup returns CDR1 SGHTA and CDR2 FQGNSA. The junction had 1 base not matched to a gene; V was cut back by 1 base and J by 2 bases. CDR3 length: 15 residues. The CDR3 DNA is TGTGCCAGCAGCTTAGGGGGACAGGGCAATCAGCCCCAGCATTTT. It is translated as CASSLGGQGNQPQHF.